A single sample is the source of the 30 T cell receptor beta chains below, sequenced in a study of T cell responses to AZD1222 COVID-19 vaccine. Profiling relied on immunoSEQ multiplex PCR, and the TCRdb table lists in-frame clones only, not all of them. The table includes 95,000 to 100,000 clones, just over 90% detected once. This sample comprised peripheral blood, obtained 28 days after the second AZD1222 dose. All receptors derive from an adult who received the AZD1222 COVID-19 vaccine.

V gene TRBV6-1 combines with J gene TRBJ2-7; 7 bases match TRBD2. The CDR3 is made up of 13 amino acids. Looked up from germline, CDR1 is MNHNS and CDR2 is SASEGT. Trimming took 3 bases from V and 7 from J; bases not matched to a gene: 6. CDR3 sequence: CASSEREHGEQYF. CDR3 in DNA: TGTGCCAGCAGTGAGCGGGAGCATGGAGAGCAGTACTTC.

The CDR3 nucleotides are TGTGCCAGCAGCCCACGCAATGAGCAGTTCTTC. Translating gives CASSPRNEQFF. The chain uses TRBV7-9 and TRBJ2-1; the D is unclear. Trimming left V 5 bases short and J 6 bases short, with 5 bases between. Per the germline V gene, CDR1 is SEHNR and CDR2 is FQNEAQ (reference sequence). The CDR3 length is 11 residues.

The chain recombines TRBV7-8 with TRBJ1-1, with D uncertain. Germline lookup yields CDR1 SGHVS and CDR2 FQNEAQ. This CDR3 has 13 residues. The V end was cut by 6 bases, the J end by 3 bases, with 11 bases between. CDR3 residues: CASRYFQDTEAFF. DNA for the CDR3: TGTGCCAGCAGATATTTTCAGGACACTGAAGCTTTCTTT.

This chain joins TRBV25-1 and TRBJ2-2; the D gene is possibly TRBD1 (6 bases). The germline V and J ends were trimmed by 1 base and 4 bases, with 13 bases remaining between them. The CDR3 has 16 amino acids. Germline CDR1 reads MGHDK; CDR2 reads SYGVNS. The CDR3 region is CASSESPGQPTGELFF. The DNA for the CDR3 is TGTGCCAGCAGTGAATCGCCGGGACAACCCACCGGGGAGCTGTTTTTT.

V gene TRBV24-1 combines with J gene TRBJ2-7; 7 nucleotides agree with TRBD2. The ends lost 4 bases at V and 7 bases at J; junction bases unmatched: 9. CDR1 and CDR2 (germline): KGHDR, SFDVKD. The CDR3 length is 14 residues. CDR3 sequence: CATSEGTIPAEQYF. The CDR3 coding sequence is TGTGCCACCAGTGAGGGGACTATTCCGGCTGAGCAGTACTTC.

The chain joins TRBV14 to TRBJ1-1; weak D call: TRBD1 (6 bases). Germline CDR1 reads SGHDN; CDR2 reads FVKESK. The length of the CDR3 is 13 residues. The germline V and J ends were trimmed by 0 bases and 6 bases, with 8 bases remaining between them. The CDR3 here is CASSQDGGPEAFF. CDR3 nucleotides: TGTGCCAGCAGCCAAGATGGGGGCCCTGAAGCTTTCTTT.

V is TRBV14 and J is TRBJ1-2, with a weak D call TRBD1 (5 bases). V was pared by 0 bases and J by 5 bases, with 16 bases between. CDR3 length: 16 residues. The V gene's germline CDR1 is SGHDN and CDR2 FVKESK. The CDR3 coding sequence is TGTGCCAGCAGCCAAGATCACTCGGGACGGCTATATGGCTACACCTTC. Translation: CASSQDHSGRLYGYTF.

The J gene is TRBJ1-5, the V gene TRBV19; TRBD1 matches at 11 bases. CDR1 is LNHDA, CDR2 SQIVND, per germline (reference sequence). The ends lost 1 base at V and 4 bases at J; junction bases unmatched: 0. The CDR3 contains 15 residues. CDR3 in DNA: TGTGCCAGTAGTATAGGGGACAGGGGGAATCAGCCCCAGCATTTT. It is translated as CASSIGDRGNQPQHF.

CDR3 protein: CASALNTEAFF. The CDR3 DNA reads TGTGCTAGTGCTTTAAACACTGAAGCTTTCTTT. This chain uses TRBV12-5 with TRBJ1-1; no definite D call. Germline V CDR1 and CDR2: LGHNT, FRNRAP. The V end was cut by 7 bases, the J end by 2 bases, with 5 bases between. The CDR3 totals 11 residues.

CDR3 loop: CASSPRPGSAEAFF. The CDR3 DNA sequence: TGTGCCAGCAGCCCCCGCCCGGGGTCCGCTGAAGCTTTCTTT. This chain connects TRBV3-1 (or the pseudogene TRBV3-2) to TRBJ1-1; no reliable D call. In germline, CDR1 is LGHDT, CDR2 YNNKEL (reference sequence). The CDR3 runs to 14 residues. Trimming left V 4 bases short and J 6 bases short, with 15 bases between.

The CDR3 bases are TGTGCCAGCAGCATCTCTGGACCGAGGTCCGGGGAGCTGTTTTTT. The encoded protein is CASSISGPRSGELFF. This chain uses TRBV7-2 with TRBJ2-2; D unresolved. Trimming pared 5 bases from V and 6 bases from J, leaving 16 bases between. Germline-derived CDR1 and CDR2 are SGHTA and FQGNSA. The CDR3 loop spans 15 amino acids.

The J gene is TRBJ1-1, the V gene TRBV2; 11 bases are shared with TRBD1. The CDR3 runs to 16 residues. V lost 6 bases and J lost 5; bases outside the gene matches: 11. Germline CDR1 SNHLY, CDR2 FYNNEI. The CDR3 nucleotides read TGTGCCAGCAGCCGGGACAGGGGGTCTTCGAGGACTGAAGCTTTCTTT. It encodes CASSRDRGSSRTEAFF.

V usage is TRBV11-2 and J usage is TRBJ2-2, with TRBD1 as a possible D gene (6 bases). Germline V gives CDR1 SGHAT, CDR2 FQNNGV. Trimming left V 6 bases short and J 4 bases short, with 9 bases between. This CDR3 region has 13 residues. For the CDR3, the DNA is TGTGCCAGCAGTCAACAGGGCACCGGGGAGCTGTTTTTT. This codes for CASSQQGTGELFF.

The V call is TRBV7-2, the J call TRBJ2-1; possibly TRBD1 for D (5 bases). The CDR3 loop spans 15 amino acids. Deletions cut 4 bases from V and 6 bases from J, with 16 bases between. Germline-derived CDR1 and CDR2 are SGHTA and FQGNSA. The CDR3 loop reads CASSYSLGQGNEQFF. The CDR3 nucleotides are TGTGCCAGCAGCTACTCACTCGGGCAGGGCAATGAGCAGTTCTTC. Full variable domain (outside the CDR3, taken from reference TRBV7-2 and TRBJ2-1): GAGVSQSPSNKVTEKGKDVELRCDPISGHTALYWYRQSLGQGLEFLIYFQGNSAPDKSGLPSDRFSAERTGGSVSTLTIQRTQQEDSAVYLCASSYSLGQGNEQFFGPGTRLTVL.

The gene calls are TRBV5-1 and TRBJ1-5, with D uncertain. The V end was cut by 0 bases, the J end by 3 bases, with 10 bases between. The germline V gene encodes CDR1 SGHRS and CDR2 YFSETQ. The CDR3 consists of 15 residues. DNA for the CDR3: TGCGCCAGCAGCTTGGGGGCCAGCGCCAATCAGCCCCAGCATTTT. This codes for CASSLGASANQPQHF.

This chain connects TRBV28 to TRBJ2-7, with D unclear. V shed 3 bases and J shed 5 bases, with 8 bases lying between them. CDR3 length equals 12 residues. The V gene's germline CDR1 is MDHEN and CDR2 SYDVKM. The DNA of the CDR3 is TGTGCCAGCAGTTTGAATGGTAACGAGCAGTACTTC. Amino acid sequence: CASSLNGNEQYF.

The genes are TRBV27 and TRBJ1-1; 8 nucleotides match TRBD1. J lost 0 bases, V lost 6 bases, and 9 bases had no gene match. Per the germline V gene, CDR1 is MNHEY and CDR2 is SMNVEV (reference sequence). The CDR3 consists of 16 residues. The CDR3 coding sequence is TGTGCCAGCAGCCACCAGGGGGCCGGGGTGAACACTGAAGCTTTCTTT. It translates to CASSHQGAGVNTEAFF.

The chain combines TRBV5-4 with TRBJ2-1; 9 bases match TRBD2. The germline V gene encodes CDR1 SGHNT and CDR2 YYREEE (reference sequence). The CDR3 sequence is 16 residues long. J was trimmed by 8 bases and V by 3 bases; bases with no gene match: 12. The CDR3 bases are TGTGCCAGCAGCTGGCCCGGGACTAGCAAGGGAGATGAGCAGTTCTTC. Protein: CASSWPGTSKGDEQFF.

This clone was counted once. V usage is TRBV7-9 and J usage is TRBJ1-6; TRBD1 matches at 9 bases. The CDR3 extends over 15 amino acids. Trimming cost V 1 base and J 8 bases; bases outside gene matches: 3. CDR1 and CDR2 (germline): SEHNR, FQNEAQ (reference sequence). CDR3 in amino acids: CASSLGDRVDSPLHF. DNA of the CDR3: TGTGCCAGCAGCTTAGGGGACAGGGTCGATTCACCCCTCCACTTT.

This clone has a single count. The chain has TRBV7-8 and TRBJ2-3, with 9 bases fitting TRBD2. Germline CDR1 is SGHVS and CDR2 is FQNEAQ. The CDR3 length is 19 residues. The V gene end was trimmed by 2 bases and the J gene end by 2 bases; junction bases not matched to a gene: 14. Here the CDR3 DNA reads TGTGCCAGCAGCTTACCCGAGTGGGCTAGCGGGACCAACACAGATACGCAGTATTTT. It codes for CASSLPEWASGTNTDTQYF.

This clone showed up just once. V and J are TRBV7-8 and TRBJ1-3, with D hard to call. This CDR3 region has 16 residues. V was clipped by 5 bases and J by 4 bases, with 18 bases between them. Germline V gene lookup returns CDR1 SGHVS and CDR2 FQNEAQ. CDR3 sequence reads: CASSLRMGRVGNTIYF. DNA for the CDR3: TGTGCCAGCAGCCTTAGAATGGGGAGGGTCGGAAACACCATATATTTT.

V usage is TRBV19 and J usage is TRBJ1-5; 7 bases are a match to TRBD1. The CDR3 has 16 amino acids. Germline CDR1 and CDR2: LNHDA and SQIVND (reference sequence). With V trimmed by 6 bases and J by 0 bases, 8 bases remained unmatched. CDR3 residues: CASRTTGEGSNQPQHF. Here the CDR3 DNA reads TGTGCCAGTAGAACAACAGGGGAGGGTAGCAATCAGCCCCAGCATTTT.

This clone was seen a handful of times. The chain employs TRBV29-1 and TRBJ1-1, with D possibly matching TRBD1 (6 bases). V gave up 3 bases and J gave up 4 bases, with 15 bases separating them. CDR3 size: 14 residues. Germline V gene sequence: CDR1 SQVTM, CDR2 ANQGSEA. CDR3 in DNA: TGCAGCGTTGAGAGGGGGACGGGGGGCACTGAAGCTTTCTTT. Its protein product is CSVERGTGGTEAFF.

The chain couples TRBV6-1 to TRBJ2-1, with TRBD2 matching over 8 bases. J lost 5 bases, V lost 3 bases, and 6 bases had no gene match. The CDR3 sequence is 15 residues long. Germline V gene data show CDR1 as MNHNS and CDR2 as SASEGT. CDR3 coding DNA: TGTGCCAGCAGTGACCAAGCGGGGGCAAACAATGAGCAGTTCTTC. Its translation is CASSDQAGANNEQFF.

The V gene is TRBV19, the J gene TRBJ1-2; D may be TRBD1 (5 bases). The V gene lost 0 bases and the J gene lost 8 bases, with 16 bases spanning the gap. Per the germline V gene, CDR1 is LNHDA and CDR2 is SQIVND (reference sequence). The length of the CDR3 is 15 residues. The CDR3 region is CASSIDRGPRGGYTF. The CDR3 DNA is TGTGCCAGTAGTATAGATCGGGGACCAAGAGGGGGCTACACCTTC.

This chain joins TRBV2 and TRBJ2-5; D possibly corresponds to TRBD1 (5 bases). Trimming pared 8 bases from V and 1 base from J, leaving 5 bases between. The CDR3 has 11 amino acids. Germline CDR1 reads SNHLY; CDR2 reads FYNNEI. The CDR3, as DNA: TGTGCCAGCCAGGGCCAAGAGACCCAGTACTTC. Protein product: CASQGQETQYF.

Note on this clone: The identical CDR3 is also encoded by other nucleotide sequences in the sample. The chain uses TRBV6-5 and TRBJ1-1; the match to TRBD1 covers 7 bases. The J segment lost 3 bases and the V segment lost 0 bases, leaving 4 bases of the junction unmatched. CDR1 is MNHEY and CDR2 is SVGAGI in the germline V gene. This CDR3 has 15 amino acids. The CDR3, as DNA: TGTGCCAGCAGTTACTCGAGACAGGGAGACACTGAAGCTTTCTTT. It encodes CASSYSRQGDTEAFF.

The J gene is TRBJ2-1, the V gene TRBV5-5; the D call may be TRBD1 or TRBD2 (6 bases each). CDR1 is SGHKS, CDR2 YYEKEE, per germline (reference sequence). The germline V and J ends were trimmed by 5 bases and 0 bases, with 21 bases remaining between them. The CDR3 loop spans 18 amino acids. CDR3 amino acids: CASRSKGGLASSYNEQFF. The CDR3 nucleotides read TGTGCCAGCAGATCAAAGGGGGGACTTGCAAGCTCCTACAATGAGCAGTTCTTC.

This clone was observed a few times. The chain links TRBV5-4 to TRBJ1-3; D possibly corresponds to TRBD1 (6 bases). The CDR3 extends over 16 amino acids. V lost 3 bases and J lost 2, with 15 bases in between. Germline CDR1 SGHNT, CDR2 YYREEE (reference sequence). As DNA, the CDR3 is TGTGCCAGCAGCTCCGCAGGGGCTTCCACTGGAAACACCATATATTTT. Its translation is CASSSAGASTGNTIYF.

The J gene is TRBJ2-7, the V gene TRBV19; D possibly corresponds to TRBD1 (5 bases). The length of the CDR3 is 13 residues. V lost 6 bases to trimming and J lost 5 bases, with 14 bases between them. Per the germline V gene, CDR1 is LNHDA and CDR2 is SQIVND (reference sequence). The CDR3 DNA reads TGTGCCAGTAGCACCCAGGGTCGCGACGAGCAGTACTTC. Translated: CASSTQGRDEQYF.